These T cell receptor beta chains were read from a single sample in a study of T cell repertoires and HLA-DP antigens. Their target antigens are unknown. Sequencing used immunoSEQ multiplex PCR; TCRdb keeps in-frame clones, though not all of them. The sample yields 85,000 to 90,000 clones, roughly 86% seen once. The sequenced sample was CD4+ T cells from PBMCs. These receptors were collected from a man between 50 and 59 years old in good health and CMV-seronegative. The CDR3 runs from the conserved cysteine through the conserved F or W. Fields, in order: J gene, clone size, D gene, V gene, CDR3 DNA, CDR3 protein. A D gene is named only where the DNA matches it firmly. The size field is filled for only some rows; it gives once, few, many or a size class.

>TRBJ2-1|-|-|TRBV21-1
TGTGCCAGCAGTCCCAGCGGGAGCTCCTACAATGAGCAGTTCTTC
CASSPSGSSYNEQFF
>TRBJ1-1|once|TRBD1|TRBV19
TGTGCCAGTAATGTCCCGGGACAGGGCCGGGGGACTGAAGCTTTCTTT
CASNVPGQGRGTEAFF
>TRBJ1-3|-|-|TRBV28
TGTGCCAGCAGTGTAGCACAGGGAGCAGGAAACACCATATATTTT
CASSVAQGAGNTIYF
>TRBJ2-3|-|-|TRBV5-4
TGTGCCAGCACGCGGGAAGCAGATACGCAGTATTTT
CASTREADTQYF
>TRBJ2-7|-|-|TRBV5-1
TGCGCCAGCAGCTTGGAATCAGGACCCTCCTACGAGCAGTACTTC
CASSLESGPSYEQYF
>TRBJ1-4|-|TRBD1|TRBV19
TGTGCCAGTAATCAGGGGGTACGAGAAAAACTGTTTTTT
CASNQGVREKLFF
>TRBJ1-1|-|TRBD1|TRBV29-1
TGCAGCGTTTACTTACCGGGACAGCTGAACACTGAAGCTTTCTTT
CSVYLPGQLNTEAFF
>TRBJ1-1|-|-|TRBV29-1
TGCAGCGTTGAAAGGGGCGCGGGTGAAGCTTTCTTT
CSVERGAGEAFF
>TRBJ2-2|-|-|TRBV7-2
TGTGCCAGCAGCGGTGCAATAGTTTGGACCGGGGAGCTGTTTTTT
CASSGAIVWTGELFF
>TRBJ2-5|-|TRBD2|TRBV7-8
TGTGCCAGCAGCTTAGCCGGACTAGCGGGAGGAAAAGAGACCCAGTACTTC
CASSLAGLAGGKETQYF
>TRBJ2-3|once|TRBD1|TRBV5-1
TGCGCCAGCAGCTTCGAGGGGGCAATAGATACGCAGTATTTT
CASSFEGAIDTQYF
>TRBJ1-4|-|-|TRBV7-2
TGTGCCAGCAGCTTAGGACGGATAACTAATGAAAAACTGTTTTTT
CASSLGRITNEKLFF
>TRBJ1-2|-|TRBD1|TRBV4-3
TGCGCCAGCAGCCAAGCGATGACCACTTTCGGACAGGGGGCGTACTATGGCTACACCTTC
CASSQAMTTFGQGAYYGYTF
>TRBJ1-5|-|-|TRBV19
TGTGCCAGTAGTATGACAGGCAATCAGCCCCAGCATTTT
CASSMTGNQPQHF
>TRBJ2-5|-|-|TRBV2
TGTGCCAACAAGAAGGACGGGCAAGAGACCCAGTACTTC
CANKKDGQETQYF
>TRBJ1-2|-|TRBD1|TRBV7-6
TGTGCCAGCAGCCCTCGACAGGGAGGCTATGGCTACACCTTC
CASSPRQGGYGYTF
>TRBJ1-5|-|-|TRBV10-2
TGCGCCAGCAGGCCCAGCGGGGAGGGTCAGCCCCAGCATTTT
CASRPSGEGQPQHF
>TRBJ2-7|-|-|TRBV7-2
TGTGCCAGCAGCTCCCCGACAAGCGCGAGCTCCTACGAGCAGTACTTC
CASSSPTSASSYEQYF
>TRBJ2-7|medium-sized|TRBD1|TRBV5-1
TGCGCCAGCAGTCTACAGGGGTATTCCTACGAGCAGTACTTC
CASSLQGYSYEQYF
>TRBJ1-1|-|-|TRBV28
TGTGCCAGCAGCACGGGACTGCCGAACCCTGAAGCTTTCTTT
CASSTGLPNPEAFF
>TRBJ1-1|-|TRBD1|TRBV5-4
TGTGCCAGCAGCCGGGGACAGCCTACGAACACTGAAGCTTTCTTT
CASSRGQPTNTEAFF